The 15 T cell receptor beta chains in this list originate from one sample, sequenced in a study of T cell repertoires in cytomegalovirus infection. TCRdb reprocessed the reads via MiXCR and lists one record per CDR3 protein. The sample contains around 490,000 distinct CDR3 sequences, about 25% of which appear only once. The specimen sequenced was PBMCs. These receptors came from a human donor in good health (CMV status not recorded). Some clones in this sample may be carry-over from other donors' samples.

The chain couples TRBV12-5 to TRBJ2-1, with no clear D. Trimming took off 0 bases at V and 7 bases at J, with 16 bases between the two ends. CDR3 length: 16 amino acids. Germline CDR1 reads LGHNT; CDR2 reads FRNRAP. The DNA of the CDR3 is TGTGCTAGTGGTTTGGTACTGGGATTAAAGGTTAATGAGCAGTTCTTC. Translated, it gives CASGLVLGLKVNEQFF.

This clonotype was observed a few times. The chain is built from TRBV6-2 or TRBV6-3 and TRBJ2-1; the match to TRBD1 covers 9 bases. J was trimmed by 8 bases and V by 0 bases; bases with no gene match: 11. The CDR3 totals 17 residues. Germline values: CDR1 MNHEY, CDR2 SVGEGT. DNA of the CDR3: TGTGCCAGCAGTTACTCTACCTGGACAGGGGCAGCCCATGAGCAGTTCTTC. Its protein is CASSYSTWTGAAHEQFF.

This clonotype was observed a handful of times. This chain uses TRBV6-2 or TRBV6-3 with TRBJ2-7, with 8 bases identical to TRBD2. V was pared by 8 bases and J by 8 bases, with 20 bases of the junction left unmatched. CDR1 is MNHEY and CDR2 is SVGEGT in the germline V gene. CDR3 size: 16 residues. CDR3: CASHPGVAGTGWKQYV. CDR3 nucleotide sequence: TGTGCCAGCCACCCCGGGGTAGCGGGGACCGGATGGAAGCAGTACGTC.

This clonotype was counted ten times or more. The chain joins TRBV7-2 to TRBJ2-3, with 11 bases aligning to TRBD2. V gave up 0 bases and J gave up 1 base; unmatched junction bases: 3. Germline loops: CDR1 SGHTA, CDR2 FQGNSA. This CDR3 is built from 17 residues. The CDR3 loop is CASSLAGTSGRTDTQYF. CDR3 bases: TGTGCCAGCAGCTTAGCGGGGACTAGCGGTCGCACAGATACGCAGTATTTT.

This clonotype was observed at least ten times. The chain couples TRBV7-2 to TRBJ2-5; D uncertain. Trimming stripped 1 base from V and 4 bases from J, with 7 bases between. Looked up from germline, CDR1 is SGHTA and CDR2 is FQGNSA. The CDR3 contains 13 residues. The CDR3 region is CASSLGSGETQYF. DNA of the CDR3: TGTGCCAGCAGCTTAGGATCGGGAGAGACCCAGTACTTC.

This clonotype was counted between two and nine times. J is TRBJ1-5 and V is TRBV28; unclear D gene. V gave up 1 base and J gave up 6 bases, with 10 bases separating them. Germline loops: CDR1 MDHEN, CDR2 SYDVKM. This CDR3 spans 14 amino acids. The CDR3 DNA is TGTGCCAGCAGTTTATCCCCCTGGGGTCAGCCCCAGCATTTT. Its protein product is CASSLSPWGQPQHF. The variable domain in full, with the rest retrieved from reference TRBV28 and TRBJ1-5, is DVKVTQSSRYLVKRTGEKVFLECVQDMDHENMFWYRQDPGLGLRLIYFSYDVKMKEKGDIPEGYSVSREKKERFSLILESASTNQTSMYLCASSLSPWGQPQHFGDGTRLSIL.

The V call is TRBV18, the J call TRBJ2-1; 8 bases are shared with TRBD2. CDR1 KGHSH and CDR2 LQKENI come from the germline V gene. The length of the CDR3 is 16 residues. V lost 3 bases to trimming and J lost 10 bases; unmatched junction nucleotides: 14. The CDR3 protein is CASSPPSGSAYNEQFF. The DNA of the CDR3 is TGTGCCAGCTCACCTCCGAGCGGGAGCGCTTATAACGAGCAGTTCTTC.

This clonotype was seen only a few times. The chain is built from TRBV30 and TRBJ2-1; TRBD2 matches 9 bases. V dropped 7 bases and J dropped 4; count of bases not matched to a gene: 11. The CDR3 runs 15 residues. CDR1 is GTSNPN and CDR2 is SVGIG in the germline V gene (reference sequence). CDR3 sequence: CASTPTSGPYNEQFF. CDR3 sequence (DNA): TGTGCCTCAACTCCGACTAGCGGACCGTACAATGAGCAGTTCTTC.

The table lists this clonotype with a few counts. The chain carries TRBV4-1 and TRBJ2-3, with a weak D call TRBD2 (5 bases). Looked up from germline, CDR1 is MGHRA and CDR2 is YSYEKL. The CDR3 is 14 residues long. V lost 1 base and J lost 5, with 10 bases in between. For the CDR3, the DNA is TGCGCCAGCAGCCAAGGACTAAACCAAGATACGCAGTATTTT. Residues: CASSQGLNQDTQYF.

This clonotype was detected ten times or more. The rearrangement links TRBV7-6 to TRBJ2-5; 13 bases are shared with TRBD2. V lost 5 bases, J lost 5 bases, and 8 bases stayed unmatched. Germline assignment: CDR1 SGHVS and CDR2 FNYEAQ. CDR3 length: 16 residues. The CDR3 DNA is TGTGCCAGCAGCCCACTCGGACTAGCGGGAGTGGAGACCCAGTACTTC. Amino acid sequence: CASSPLGLAGVETQYF.

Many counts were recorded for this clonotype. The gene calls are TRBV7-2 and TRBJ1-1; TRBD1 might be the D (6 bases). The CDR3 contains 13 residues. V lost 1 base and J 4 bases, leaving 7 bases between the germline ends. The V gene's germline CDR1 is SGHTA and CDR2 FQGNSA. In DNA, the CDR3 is TGTGCCAGCAGCTTAGACAGGGCCACTGAAGCTTTCTTT. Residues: CASSLDRATEAFF.

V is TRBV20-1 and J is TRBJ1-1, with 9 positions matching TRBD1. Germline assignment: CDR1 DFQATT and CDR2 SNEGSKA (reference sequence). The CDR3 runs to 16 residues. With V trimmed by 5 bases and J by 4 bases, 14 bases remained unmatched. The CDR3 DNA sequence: TGCAGTGCTCCTGCATATACAGGGGGCTATAGCACTGAAGCTTTCTTT. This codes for CSAPAYTGGYSTEAFF.

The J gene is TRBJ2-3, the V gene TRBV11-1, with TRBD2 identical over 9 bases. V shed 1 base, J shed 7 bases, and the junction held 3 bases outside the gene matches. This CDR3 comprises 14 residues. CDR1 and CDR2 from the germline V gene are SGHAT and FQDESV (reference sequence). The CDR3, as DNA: TGTGCCAGCAGCTTAGAGACTAGCGGTAATACGCAGTATTTT. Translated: CASSLETSGNTQYF.

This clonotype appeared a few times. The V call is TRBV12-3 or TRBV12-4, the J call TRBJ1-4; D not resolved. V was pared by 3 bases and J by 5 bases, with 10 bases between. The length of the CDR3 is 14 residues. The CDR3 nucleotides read TGTGCCAGCAGTTTCGACGGAGGAAATGAAAAACTGTTTTTT. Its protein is CASSFDGGNEKLFF.

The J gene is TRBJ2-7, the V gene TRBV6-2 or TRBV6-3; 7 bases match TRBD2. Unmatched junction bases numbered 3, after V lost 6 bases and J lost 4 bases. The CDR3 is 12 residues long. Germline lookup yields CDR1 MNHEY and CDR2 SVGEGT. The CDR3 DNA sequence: TGTGCCAGCAGAGCGGGATCGTACGAGCAGTACTTC. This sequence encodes CASRAGSYEQYF.